This is a list of T cell receptor beta chains from one sample in a study of OX40 agonist ivuxolimab in advanced cancers. TCRdb's copy holds only in-frame clones and misses some; the assay was immunoSEQ multiplex PCR. The table lists roughly 75,000 clones, 86% of them singletons. Sequences were derived from CD4+ or CD8+ T cells sorted from blood, sampled in a trial of the OX40 agonist ivuxolimab. Receptors originate from an adult with an advanced solid tumor such as melanoma, head and neck, liver or kidney cancer. Both conserved end residues are part of each CDR3. The D gene is left open where the match is weak. A clone size is listed for some rows: how often the clone was seen (once, few, many), or a class if it is expanded.

J gene: TRBJ1-2; V gene: TRBV5-1; D gene: .; clone size: .; CDR3 DNA: TGCGCCAGCAGCCCCAGTGGGACTTCAAACTATGGCTACACCTTC; CDR3 protein: CASSPSGTSNYGYTF
J gene: TRBJ2-1; V gene: TRBV27; D gene: TRBD1; clone size: .; CDR3 DNA: TGTGCCAGCAGTCCGCCCCCCAGGGACAGGGGGCTAAGCTCCTACAATGAGCAGTTCTTC; CDR3 protein: CASSPPPRDRGLSSYNEQFF
J gene: TRBJ2-3; V gene: TRBV27; D gene: .; clone size: .; CDR3 DNA: TGTGCCAGCAGTTTAGCAGACAGCACAGATACGCAGTATTTT; CDR3 protein: CASSLADSTDTQYF
J gene: TRBJ1-1; V gene: TRBV29-1; D gene: .; clone size: .; CDR3 DNA: TGCAGCGTCCCCGAGGGGGGGAACACTGAAGCTTTCTTT; CDR3 protein: CSVPEGGNTEAFF
J gene: TRBJ2-2; V gene: TRBV6-6; D gene: TRBD1; clone size: many; CDR3 DNA: TGTGCCAGCAGCTCAACACAGGGGACCGGGGAGCTGTTTTTT; CDR3 protein: CASSSTQGTGELFF
J gene: TRBJ2-3; V gene: TRBV10-2; D gene: TRBD2; clone size: .; CDR3 DNA: TGCGCCAGCAGTGATTTGGCGGGAGGGCCAACAGATACGCAGTATTTT; CDR3 protein: CASSDLAGGPTDTQYF
J gene: TRBJ1-2; V gene: TRBV9; D gene: TRBD1; clone size: .; CDR3 DNA: TGTGCCAGCAGCCGGGAGGACAGGGGGTCATATGGCTACACCTTC; CDR3 protein: CASSREDRGSYGYTF
J gene: TRBJ2-2; V gene: TRBV4-1; D gene: .; clone size: .; CDR3 DNA: TGCGCCAGCAGCCCCCGGGGCGGACCTACGAACACCGGGGAGCTGTTTTTT; CDR3 protein: CASSPRGGPTNTGELFF
J gene: TRBJ2-3; V gene: TRBV29-1; D gene: TRBD2; clone size: .; CDR3 DNA: TGCAGCGTCACTAGCGCCGGTACAGATACGCAGTATTTT; CDR3 protein: CSVTSAGTDTQYF
J gene: TRBJ2-3; V gene: TRBV27; D gene: .; clone size: .; CDR3 DNA: TGTGCCAGCAGACGAGGACTAACAGATACGCAGTATTTT; CDR3 protein: CASRRGLTDTQYF
J gene: TRBJ2-3; V gene: TRBV19; D gene: .; clone size: .; CDR3 DNA: TGTGCCAGTAGTAAAGGGGAGATCGGGACAGATACGCAGTATTTT; CDR3 protein: CASSKGEIGTDTQYF
J gene: TRBJ1-2; V gene: TRBV6-5; D gene: .; clone size: .; CDR3 DNA: TGTGCCAGCGGACGTTCAGGTGGCTACACCTTC; CDR3 protein: CASGRSGGYTF
J gene: TRBJ1-6; V gene: TRBV7-9; D gene: TRBD1; clone size: .; CDR3 DNA: TGTGCCAGCAGTTTCACAGGGGGTACTTATAATTCACCCCTCCACTTT; CDR3 protein: CASSFTGGTYNSPLHF
J gene: TRBJ2-1; V gene: TRBV11-2; D gene: .; clone size: .; CDR3 DNA: TGTGCCAGCAGCTACTCCACCCCCCTATCCTCCTACAATGAGCAGTTCTTC; CDR3 protein: CASSYSTPLSSYNEQFF
J gene: TRBJ1-2; V gene: TRBV18; D gene: TRBD1; clone size: .; CDR3 DNA: TGTGCCAGCTCACCACGGAGAGGGGACAGGGTTGATGGCTACACCTTC; CDR3 protein: CASSPRRGDRVDGYTF
J gene: TRBJ1-2; V gene: TRBV2; D gene: TRBD1; clone size: .; CDR3 DNA: TGTGCCAGCACCCAAGGACAGGGCCTTAACTATGGCTACACCTTC; CDR3 protein: CASTQGQGLNYGYTF
J gene: TRBJ1-1; V gene: TRBV5-1; D gene: .; clone size: .; CDR3 DNA: TGCGCCAGCAGCCCTGAGACAGCGAACACTGAAGCTTTCTTT; CDR3 protein: CASSPETANTEAFF
J gene: TRBJ1-6; V gene: TRBV6-1; D gene: TRBD1; clone size: .; CDR3 DNA: TGTGCCAGCAGGCAGGGGGATAATTCACCCCTCCACTTT; CDR3 protein: CASRQGDNSPLHF
J gene: TRBJ1-1; V gene: TRBV5-1; D gene: TRBD1; clone size: .; CDR3 DNA: TGCGCCAGCAGCTCCGGGACAGGGGGAGGTTACACTGAAGCTTTCTTT; CDR3 protein: CASSSGTGGGYTEAFF
J gene: TRBJ2-3; V gene: TRBV6-8; D gene: TRBD1; clone size: .; CDR3 DNA: TGTGCCAGCAGCGGACAGGTCACAGATACGCAGTATTTT; CDR3 protein: CASSGQVTDTQYF
J gene: TRBJ1-2; V gene: TRBV28; D gene: .; clone size: .; CDR3 DNA: TGTGCCAGCAGTCTCCAGGGATTGTATGGCTACACCTTC; CDR3 protein: CASSLQGLYGYTF
J gene: TRBJ2-7; V gene: TRBV7-3; D gene: TRBD1; clone size: .; CDR3 DNA: TGTGCCAGCAGCTTAGGACAGGGACGCGAGCAGTACTTC; CDR3 protein: CASSLGQGREQYF
J gene: TRBJ2-7; V gene: TRBV11-2; D gene: TRBD2; clone size: .; CDR3 DNA: TGTGCCAGCAGTCTGAGGCTAGCGGAGTCCTTTTCCTACGAGCAGTACTTC; CDR3 protein: CASSLRLAESFSYEQYF